This T cell receptor beta chain was documented in a study of OX40 agonist ivuxolimab in advanced cancers. The assay was immunoSEQ multiplex PCR, and TCRdb's table has in-frame clones only and misses some. The sample includes about 110,000 clones, more than 85% of them seen just once. Remarks on this clone: As yet, its antigen is unknown.

Germline V lookup: CDR1 SGHNT, CDR2 YYREEE (reference sequence). The V end lost 0 bases, the J end lost 6 bases, and 17 bases lay between the germline ends. There are 16 residues in the CDR3. Findings and caveats of the study: Some patients without response likewise showed low normalized clonal expansion.

This chain connects TRBV5-4 to TRBJ2-3; tentatively, D is TRBD1 (5 bases). The sequenced sample was CD4+ or CD8+ T cells sorted from blood, obtained in a trial of the OX40 agonist ivuxolimab. The source of this sequence is an adult with an advanced solid tumor such as melanoma, head and neck, liver or kidney cancer. The CDR3 nucleotides read TGTGCCAGCAGCTTGGCCAGGGTCATACACGCGGATACGCAGTATTTT. Translated, it gives CASSLARVIHADTQYF.